The T cell receptor beta chain described here comes from a study of blood T cell repertoires in COVID-19 (dated by TCRdb to 2018 to 2020). Context from the whole study: Samples from collaborators originated in the United States, Italy and Spain and spanned both the acute and convalescent phases of COVID-19. The samples were drawn from two sources: the first 160 participants of the ongoing ImmuneRACE study, and 1,000 to 1,500 subjects contributed by 6 global collaborators. The prospective study material was composed of cDNA or gDNA derived from T cells, B-cell-depleted T cells, or PBMCs. Nearly every sample came with metadata listing a de-identified subject ID, COVID-19 status, age in years and sex. A freely available public database, intended as a resource for researchers studying the immune response to SARS-CoV-2, is where the repertoires were released. Deeply sampled blood TCRbeta repertoires from subjects exposed to, actively infected with, or recovered from COVID-19 were included in the dataset. Where available, HLA class I and class II types were taken from metadata supplied by the sample provider and were not determined by assay-based typing.

A remark on this clone: Its target antigen remains unknown. No clone much larger than this one lies a single base away; base qualities are absent.

Whole blood was collected in K2EDTA tubes by collaborating institutions according to the institutions' own protocols. For TCRbeta analysis, collaborators shipped samples as frozen whole blood, isolated PBMCs, or DNA extracted from either of those sample types. The full study reports these points: Clinical and demographic metadata were provided uncurated, with the amount varying by source and participant.

CDR1 and CDR2 are read off the germline V gene (reference sequence) as LNHNV and YYDKDF. The CDR3 runs 15 residues from the cysteine to the phenylalanine. This entry keeps only the CDR3 DNA: 45 bases, framed from base 1. Trimming takes 1 base from V and 1 base from J, and the germline ends sit 10 bases apart. TCRbeta CDR3 regions were amplified from genomic DNA using the immunoSEQ Assay, a bias-controlled multiplex PCR. The authors' analysis ran thus. The number of nucleated cells in each sample was estimated from the amplification of reference gene primers within the assay. To quantify the absolute abundance of each unique TCRbeta CDR3 rearrangement, sequence reads were collapsed and filtered. Productive Simpson clonality was computed per sample as the square root of Simpson's diversity index over productive rearrangements. TCRdb obtained this table from immuneACCESS and retained in-frame rearrangements with V and J assigned. These tables miss some clones; where compared with another copy, unresolved V genes account for less than half of the shortfall, and the remainder is unexplained. The DNA gave D and trimming, while V, J and clone size come from that table. The table for this sample lists about 99,000 clones; approximately 80% of them were counted only once. Around 12% of the sample rests with the top ten.

Sequencing was performed on peripheral blood. Rearrangement joined TRBV15 to TRBJ1-1, with TRBD1 as a weak D call on 6 bases. This sequence originates from a human donor in a cohort sampled during active COVID-19. This receptor has the CDR3 CATSRGDRSNTEAFF. The nucleotide sequence is TGTGCCACCAGCAGAGGAGACAGGTCGAACACTGAAGCTTTCTTT.